Listed below are T cell receptor beta chains from one sample, sequenced in a study of Ad26.COV2.S vaccination and SARS-CoV-2 variants. TCRdb's copy holds only in-frame clones and misses some; the assay was immunoSEQ multiplex PCR. The data contain some 420,000 clones, approximately 90% of them singletons. The sample in question was peripheral blood, obtained in a trial of Ad26.COV2.S vaccine versus placebo. All receptors come from a person between 18 and 59 years old who received the Ad26.COV2.S COVID-19 vaccine or a placebo. Each CDR3 is given with its conserved first and last residue.

V gene: TRBV12-3/TRBV12-4; J gene: TRBJ2-5; CDR3 protein: CASSYRYQETQYF
V gene: TRBV7-6; J gene: TRBJ2-4; CDR3 protein: CASSLAGRENIQYF
V gene: TRBV6-1; J gene: TRBJ2-2; CDR3 protein: CASSVSTGGLTGELFF
V gene: TRBV6-5; J gene: TRBJ2-3; CDR3 protein: CASIASIQISDTQYF
V gene: TRBV24-1; J gene: TRBJ1-2; CDR3 protein: CATSEGRSNYGYTF
V gene: TRBV2; J gene: TRBJ2-1; CDR3 protein: CASTYSGGVYNEQFF
V gene: TRBV5-6; J gene: TRBJ1-1; CDR3 protein: CASSFEGSSEAFF
V gene: TRBV10-3; J gene: TRBJ2-7; CDR3 protein: CAISNQGAGYEQYF
V gene: TRBV27; J gene: TRBJ2-1; CDR3 protein: CASSPLAGGYNEQFF
V gene: TRBV7-2; J gene: TRBJ2-7; CDR3 protein: CASSLDRFSSYEQYF
V gene: TRBV27; J gene: TRBJ2-3; CDR3 protein: CATALRATNTDTQYF
V gene: TRBV3-1/TRBV3-2; J gene: TRBJ2-5; CDR3 protein: CASSQLAGGQETQYF
V gene: TRBV28; J gene: TRBJ2-5; CDR3 protein: CASILGRSGTRGETQYF
V gene: TRBV19; J gene: TRBJ2-5; CDR3 protein: CASTSHQPGSGRETQYF
V gene: TRBV18; J gene: TRBJ1-1; CDR3 protein: CASSPSGTGPAEAFF
V gene: TRBV5-4; J gene: TRBJ2-7; CDR3 protein: CASSSPAGGGVYEQYF
V gene: TRBV7-9; J gene: TRBJ2-7; CDR3 protein: CASSPGVVLRSYEQYF
V gene: TRBV5-8; J gene: TRBJ1-4; CDR3 protein: CASSRKGTAEKLFF
V gene: TRBV5-1; J gene: TRBJ2-1; CDR3 protein: CASSLGQRAGNEQFF
V gene: TRBV5-1; J gene: TRBJ1-2; CDR3 protein: CASSRDGEGYGYTF
V gene: TRBV6-2/TRBV6-3; J gene: TRBJ2-3; CDR3 protein: CASSPRTSLHF
V gene: TRBV4-3; J gene: TRBJ1-2; CDR3 protein: CASSRSLRSPYGYTF
V gene: TRBV6-2/TRBV6-3; J gene: TRBJ1-1; CDR3 protein: CASSFGTDTEAFF
V gene: TRBV27; J gene: TRBJ2-2; CDR3 protein: CASSPSRDRVPGELFF
V gene: TRBV20-1; J gene: TRBJ1-2; CDR3 protein: CSAISYGYTF
V gene: TRBV6-2/TRBV6-3; J gene: TRBJ2-3; CDR3 protein: CASSFIRAWVSTDTQYF
V gene: TRBV5-6; J gene: TRBJ2-7; CDR3 protein: CASSLVRQSYEQYF
V gene: TRBV15; J gene: TRBJ1-5; CDR3 protein: CATRQDRGGDLQPQHF
V gene: TRBV27; J gene: TRBJ2-1; CDR3 protein: CASSLGYEQFF
V gene: TRBV7-9; J gene: TRBJ1-2; CDR3 protein: CASSLEGQPLNYGYTF
V gene: TRBV5-8; J gene: TRBJ2-7; CDR3 protein: CATRGRDSYEQYF
V gene: TRBV4-3; J gene: TRBJ2-3; CDR3 protein: CASALRVTDTQYF
V gene: TRBV2; J gene: TRBJ2-5; CDR3 protein: CASSEGSAGAETQYF
V gene: TRBV28; J gene: TRBJ1-2; CDR3 protein: CASSPTGNYGYTF
V gene: TRBV19; J gene: TRBJ1-1; CDR3 protein: CASSERTGVGDTEAFF
V gene: TRBV18; J gene: TRBJ2-1; CDR3 protein: CASSTPKGNEQFF
V gene: TRBV15; J gene: TRBJ1-2; CDR3 protein: CATRSTIPGQGWYGYTF
V gene: TRBV7-2; J gene: TRBJ1-2; CDR3 protein: CASSLGFGWVYGYTF
V gene: TRBV9; J gene: TRBJ2-3; CDR3 protein: CASSDPLSGGADTQYF
V gene: TRBV27; J gene: TRBJ2-7; CDR3 protein: CASILGSFSSYEQYF
V gene: TRBV19; J gene: TRBJ2-5; CDR3 protein: CASSIAFSNQETQYF
V gene: TRBV2; J gene: TRBJ1-1; CDR3 protein: CASSYQVEAFF
V gene: TRBV7-8; J gene: TRBJ1-6; CDR3 protein: CASSRLEGSYNSPLHF